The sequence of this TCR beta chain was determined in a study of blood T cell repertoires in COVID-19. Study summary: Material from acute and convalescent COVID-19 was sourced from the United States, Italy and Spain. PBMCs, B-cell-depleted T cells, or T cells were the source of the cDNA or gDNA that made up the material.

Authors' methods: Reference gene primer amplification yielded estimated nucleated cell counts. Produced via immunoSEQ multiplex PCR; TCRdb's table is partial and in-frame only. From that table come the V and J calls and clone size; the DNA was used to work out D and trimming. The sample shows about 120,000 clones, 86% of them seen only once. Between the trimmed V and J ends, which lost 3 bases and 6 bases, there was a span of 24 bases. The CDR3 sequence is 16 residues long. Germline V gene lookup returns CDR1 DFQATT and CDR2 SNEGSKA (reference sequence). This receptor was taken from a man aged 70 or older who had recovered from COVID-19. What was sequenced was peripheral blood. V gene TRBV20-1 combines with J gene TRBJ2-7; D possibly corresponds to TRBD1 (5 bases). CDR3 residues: CSASIPPGVRVPEQYF. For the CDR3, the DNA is TGCAGTGCTAGTATTCCTCCGGGTGTCAGGGTTCCCGAGCAGTACTTC.